This T cell receptor beta chain was sequenced in a study of coeliac disease (dated 2022 in TCRdb). Study-wide context: Each coeliac patient fell into one of three classes: newly diagnosed active disease, refractory coeliac disease type I, or disease kept under control by a gluten-free diet. Because high-resolution HLA typing was not available, biased TRBV7-2 usage was examined as a proof of principle. Next-generation sequencing of rearranged TRB and TRG CDR3 regions was applied to small intestinal lymphocyte fractions from coeliac and non-coeliac patients. The goal was to describe the TR repertoires of small intestinal T cells in active coeliac disease, in refractory type I coeliac disease, and in coeliac disease treated with a gluten-free diet. The full study included about 30 patients: some 22 with serologically confirmed coeliac disease and 8 controls with non-small intestinal disorders. TRB sequencing was successfully performed on samples from around 30 subjects, among which some 22 paired bulk unsorted intraepithelial and lamina propria cell samples were included. The investigation overall reported the following: Cross-contamination between compartments was possible, because separating intraepithelial cells from lamina propria cells did not produce high-purity fractions. The authors considered the approach unsuitable for unbiased detection of gliadin-specific T cells, which are scarce and rarely shared between patients. For the most part, TRB repertoires were private, with most amino acid sequences found in only one sample, and V-gene usage showed no significant difference across disease groups. TRB and TRG repertoires of active coeliac intraepithelial and lamina propria samples showed lower clonality than controls, suggesting recruitment of diverse T cells.

Receptors were amplified or captured by the immunoSEQ multiplex PCR assay. Using reverse primers that targeted J gene segments together with forward primers that targeted V gene segments, the TR loci were amplified in a multiplexed PCR. The Illumina HiSeq System was used to sequence the amplified CDR3 regions. Turning to the authors' computational methods: Closely related reads were merged by a nearest-neighbour algorithm to remove PCR and sequencing errors and to collapse the data into unique sequences. Repertoires were summarised by clonality and by T cell density, defined as TR molecules per amount of genomic DNA input. CDR3 amino acid sequences present in at least 80% of unsorted samples were defined as public TRs, and these public TRs were then tested for differential abundance between coeliac and control samples. Disease-group differences in clonality and density were tested with Kruskal-Wallis tests followed by Dunn post-tests. Drawn from immuneACCESS, this table holds only the in-frame rearrangements with V and J called that TCRdb kept. Clones are partly lost; checked studies trace under half to an unresolved V gene and leave the rest unexplained. V and J calls and clone size come straight from that table; D and trimming were deduced from the DNA. This sample has 3,500 to 5,000 clones in its table, and around two thirds of those were observed once. The ten largest clones take up around 10% of the sample.

V sheds 0 bases and J sheds 6 bases, leaving 13 bases between their ends. The CDR3, cysteine through phenylalanine, is 15 amino acids long. The only DNA kept is the CDR3, 45 bases in frame from the first base. The germline V gene supplies CDR1 SGHDT and CDR2 YYEEEE. This clone has just a few counts. The antigen it recognizes is unknown. No much larger clone exists at a distance of one base, and base qualities are not known. Cells were frozen in liquid nitrogen in DMSO/FBS as aliquots of 500,000 to 550,000 cells, with a single aliquot from each fraction going to sequencing. All 30 or so patients in the study underwent endoscopy and small intestinal biopsy. Intraepithelial cells were released from biopsies by stirring for one hour at 37 degrees C in RPMI containing EGTA, MgCl2 and 1% FBS. The Qiagen DNeasy blood extraction kit was used to extract genomic DNA from the frozen unsorted cell fractions.

The source material was intraepithelial lymphocytes from the gut. The sample's cell subset or site, from its label and the paper: intraepithelial cell (IEC) fraction of small intestinal biopsy. The receptor was derived from a woman between 18 and 29 years old with active celiac disease. The chain is encoded by TRBV5-6 joined to TRBJ2-1, and TRBD2 may be the D gene, going by 6 matching bases. The CDR3 in this case is CASSLDSLARNEQFF. At the DNA level, the sequence is TGTGCCAGCAGCTTGGATTCACTAGCACGCAATGAGCAGTTCTTC.